The 18 T cell receptor beta chains in this list originate from one sample, sequenced in a study of OX40 agonist ivuxolimab in advanced cancers. The data were produced by immunoSEQ multiplex PCR, yet TCRdb's version contains in-frame clones alone and is incomplete. The profile shows about 18,000 clones, around 77% of them singletons. The material was CD4+ or CD8+ T cells sorted from blood, obtained in a trial of the OX40 agonist ivuxolimab. These receptors were taken from an adult with an advanced solid tumor such as melanoma, head and neck, liver or kidney cancer.

This chain links TRBV30 with TRBJ1-5; the D gene is possibly TRBD1 (5 bases). Trimming took 5 bases from V and 5 from J, leaving 25 bases between them. The CDR3 is 17 amino acids. Germline-derived CDR1 and CDR2 are GTSNPN and SVGIG (reference sequence). CDR3 sequence (DNA): TGTGCCTGGCCAGAGCCCCGGGACCCCCGGCCCTATCAGCCCCAGCATTTT. Protein product: CAWPEPRDPRPYQPQHF.

This clone was observed once. The V and J genes are TRBV28 and TRBJ2-1; TRBD2 matches at 10 bases. Germline CDR1 reads MDHEN; CDR2 reads SYDVKM. This CDR3 is 14 amino acids long. The V gene end was trimmed by 1 base and the J gene end by 7 bases; junction bases not matched to a gene: 1. The DNA of the CDR3 is TGTGCCAGCAGTTTATTACTAGCGGGAAATGAGCAGTTCTTC. Its protein is CASSLLLAGNEQFF.

The chain employs TRBV11-3 and TRBJ1-1; D may be TRBD1 (5 bases). The CDR3 loop spans 15 amino acids. Germline-derived CDR1 and CDR2 are SGHNT and YENEEA. Trimming stripped 0 bases from V and 1 base from J, with 9 bases between. CDR3 DNA: TGTGCCAGCAGCTTAGAAGTAAGGGGGAACACTGAAGCTTTCTTT. Protein product: CASSLEVRGNTEAFF.

This clone is medium-sized within its sample. The genes are TRBV11-2 and TRBJ2-7; D might be TRBD2 (5 bases). Trimming cost V 1 base and J 8 bases, with 6 bases left between them. The CDR3 has 11 residues. From germline, CDR1 is SGHAT and CDR2 FQNNGV. CDR3 loop: CASSLGGKQYF. The DNA for the CDR3 is TGTGCCAGCAGCTTAGGAGGGAAGCAGTACTTC. Complete variable domain (other parts from reference TRBV11-2 and TRBJ2-7): EAGVAQSPRYKIIEKRQSVAFWCNPISGHATLYWYQQILGQGPKLLIQFQNNGVVDDSQLPKDRFSAERLKGVDSTLKIQPAKLEDSAVYLCASSLGGKQYFGPGTRLTVT.

The chain recombines TRBV9 with TRBJ2-2; perhaps TRBD2 as D (5 bases). The CDR3 consists of 14 residues. Trimming cost V 4 bases and J 1 base, with 8 bases left between them. Germline V gene sequence: CDR1 SGDLS, CDR2 YYNGEE. CDR3 region: CASSNRGNTGELFF. The CDR3 region has the DNA TGTGCCAGCAGCAATCGGGGGAACACCGGGGAGCTGTTTTTT. Together with reference TRBV9 and TRBJ2-2, the CDR3 gives the full variable domain: DSGVTQTPKHLITATGQRVTLRCSPRSGDLSVYWYQQSLDQGLQFLIQYYNGEERAKGNILERFSAQQFPDLHSELNLSSLELGDSALYFCASSNRGNTGELFFGEGSRLTVL.

About this clone: This sample also contains other DNA sequences that code for the same CDR3. This rearrangement joins TRBV9 to TRBJ2-1, with TRBD2 matching over 8 bases. The CDR3 runs 15 residues. With 3 bases clipped from V and 2 bases from J, the junction kept 4 bases outside the gene matches. Germline loops: CDR1 SGDLS, CDR2 YYNGEE. CDR3 loop: CASSASGGTYNEQFF. In DNA form, the CDR3 reads TGTGCCAGCAGCGCCAGCGGGGGTACCTACAATGAGCAGTTCTTC.

The CDR3, as DNA: TGTGCCAGCAGTGAATGGGAGAGGGGAGACGAGCAGTACTTC. Its protein product is CASSEWERGDEQYF. The genes are TRBV6-1 and TRBJ2-5; either TRBD1 or TRBD2 may supply D (5 bases each). The end of the DNA fits TRBJ2-7 better, so the J call may be wrong. This CDR3 has 14 residues. CDR1 and CDR2 (germline): MNHNS, SASEGT.

This clone was detected many times. The rearrangement uses TRBV9 and TRBJ2-3; 8 nucleotides line up with TRBD2. The CDR3 has 15 residues. Germline trimming cut 4 bases from V and 3 bases from J; bases unmatched to any gene: 7. Germline V gene sequence: CDR1 SGDLS, CDR2 YYNGEE. The CDR3, as DNA: TGTGCCAGCAGCTCGGGGGGGTTAAGGACAGATACGCAGTATTTT. As protein: CASSSGGLRTDTQYF.

By share of the sample, this clone is medium-sized (0.01 to 0.1%). In DNA, the CDR3 is TGTGCCAGCAGCTCGGCGTGGCCGGCAACTAATGAAAAACTGTTTTTT. Translating gives CASSSAWPATNEKLFF. The gene calls are TRBV7-9 and TRBJ1-4, with no clear D. Germline-derived CDR1 and CDR2 are SEHNR and FQNEAQ (reference sequence). Between the trimmed V and J ends, which lost 4 bases and 0 bases, there was a span of 12 bases. The CDR3 is 16 amino acids.

The V gene is TRBV4-1, the J gene TRBJ2-7; a weak D match, TRBD1 (5 bases). V was shortened by 3 bases and J by 4 bases, with 10 bases between the two germline ends. This CDR3 is 13 amino acids long. Germline V gene sequence: CDR1 MGHRA, CDR2 YSYEKL. In DNA, the CDR3 is TGCGCCAGCAGCCACGACAGACATTACGAGCAGTACTTC. Translation: CASSHDRHYEQYF.

The chain combines TRBV7-3 with TRBJ1-1; D ambiguous. CDR1 and CDR2 from the germline V gene are SGHTA and FQGTGA. With 5 bases removed from V and 5 bases from J, the gap between germline ends came to 15 bases. CDR3 length: 14 amino acids. The CDR3 DNA is TGTGCCAGCAGCGAAGAGGGAGGTGGAACTGAAGCTTTCTTT. This translates into CASSEEGGGTEAFF.

This clone was seen a handful of times. The chain has TRBV6-5 and TRBJ2-7, with 11 bases aligning to TRBD1. There are 14 residues in the CDR3. In germline, CDR1 is MNHEY, CDR2 SVGAGI. The ends lost 5 bases at V and 2 bases at J; junction bases unmatched: 2. The CDR3: CASSMGQGAYEQYF. In DNA form, the CDR3 reads TGTGCCAGCAGTATGGGACAGGGGGCCTACGAGCAGTACTTC.

The chain is built from TRBV5-3 and TRBJ2-2; a weak D match, TRBD1 (5 bases). TRBV5-3 qualifies as an ORF whose function is uncertain. The CDR3 runs to 15 residues. Trimming removed 7 bases at V and 3 bases at J, with 16 bases between. Here the CDR3 DNA reads TGTGCCAGACCTCCCGCAGGGCAGTACACCGGGGAGCTGTTTTTT. Residues: CARPPAGQYTGELFF.

This chain connects TRBV28 to TRBJ2-3, with 14 nucleotides matching TRBD2. The J segment lost 2 bases and the V segment lost 4 bases, leaving 14 bases of the junction unmatched. This CDR3 is 20 amino acids long. Germline CDR1 MDHEN, CDR2 SYDVKM. The CDR3 DNA follows: TGTGCCAGCAGTTCTGGACTAGCGGGGGGAGCAAAGACTCCCACAGATACGCAGTATTTT. Amino acids: CASSSGLAGGAKTPTDTQYF. The whole variable domain, remainder taken from reference TRBV28 and TRBJ2-3, is DVKVTQSSRYLVKRTGEKVFLECVQDMDHENMFWYRQDPGLGLRLIYFSYDVKMKEKGDIPEGYSVSREKKERFSLILESASTNQTSMYLCASSSGLAGGAKTPTDTQYFGPGTRLTVL.

The gene calls are TRBV4-1 and TRBJ2-1, with 10 positions matching TRBD1. CDR3 length: 14 residues. After removal of 8 bases from V and 7 bases from J, the junction contained 8 bases not matched to a gene. Germline CDR1 reads MGHRA; CDR2 reads YSYEKL. This chain's CDR3 is CASQRQGARNEQFF. Here the CDR3 DNA reads TGCGCCAGCCAGAGACAGGGGGCGCGTAATGAGCAGTTCTTC.

This chain uses TRBV7-9 with TRBJ2-2; no clear D. The germline CDR1 and CDR2 sequences are SEHNR and FQNEAQ (reference sequence). The CDR3 is 14 residues long. The V and J ends lost 2 bases and 1 base respectively, with 5 bases between them. The CDR3 region is CASSLTVNTGELFF. The CDR3 DNA reads TGTGCCAGCAGCTTAACAGTGAACACCGGGGAGCTGTTTTTT.

Points on this clone: A single base separates this from a much larger clone, so it may be a read error. This CDR3 fails to terminate in the conserved phenylalanine or tryptophan, so it likely reflects a read error. CDR3 DNA: TGTGCCAGTAGTATAATGCCCCAGGGTCATGGCTACACCCTC. This codes for CASSIMPQGHGYTL. The V gene is TRBV19, the J gene TRBJ1-2; D is possibly TRBD1 (5 bases). Deletions cut 2 bases from V and 6 bases from J, with 13 bases between. From germline, CDR1 is LNHDA and CDR2 SQIVND (reference sequence). This CDR3 contains 14 residues.

J is TRBJ1-5 and V is TRBV7-2; no reliable D call. This CDR3 has 15 amino acids. Trimming took off 1 base at V and 2 bases at J, with 9 bases between the two ends. Germline V CDR1 and CDR2: SGHTA, FQGNSA. The CDR3 nucleotides are TGTGCCAGCAGCTTAGAACTGCGCCGCAATCAGCCCCAGCATTTT. Amino acids: CASSLELRRNQPQHF.